The 17 T cell receptor beta chains listed next were all sequenced from one sample in a study of T cell responses to AZD1222 COVID-19 vaccine (dated by TCRdb to the early 2020s). Reading the label with the study, this specimen's time point is: about 28 days (+/-7) after the second vaccine dose. Library prep was done by the immunoSEQ multiplex PCR assay. TCRdb provides this immuneACCESS table in a form limited to in-frame rearrangements. Some clones are lacking; in checked studies, under half of them reflect an unresolved V gene, and why the rest are absent is not known. The sample includes approximately 190,000 clones, with over 85% observed a single time. Clones ranked in the top ten supply 1% of the sample. This material consisted of peripheral blood, taken 28 days after the second AZD1222 dose. These receptors were obtained from an adult who received the AZD1222 COVID-19 vaccine.

The rearrangement joins TRBV9 to TRBJ1-6, with D maybe TRBD1 (6 bases). The germline gives CDR1 SGDLS, CDR2 YYNGEE. This CDR3 comprises 16 residues. V dropped 0 bases and J dropped 8 bases, with 15 bases sitting between them. CDR3 amino acids: CASSVEPAGAHSPLHF. CDR3 bases: TGTGCCAGCAGCGTAGAACCTGCAGGGGCGCATTCACCCCTCCACTTT. The variable domain in full, with the rest retrieved from reference TRBV9 and TRBJ1-6, is DSGVTQTPKHLITATGQRVTLRCSPRSGDLSVYWYQQSLDQGLQFLIQYYNGEERAKGNILERFSAQQFPDLHSELNLSSLELGDSALYFCASSVEPAGAHSPLHFGNGTRLTVT.

V is TRBV9 and J is TRBJ2-5; D call uncertain. Germline loops: CDR1 SGDLS, CDR2 YYNGEE. The V end was cut by 3 bases, the J end by 2 bases, with 20 bases between. CDR3 length: 17 amino acids. CDR3 amino acids: CASSGELGRTSQETQYF. The CDR3 DNA follows: TGTGCCAGCAGCGGAGAGCTAGGCAGAACCTCTCAAGAGACCCAGTACTTC. The entire variable domain, with the rest obtained from reference TRBV9 and TRBJ2-5, is as follows: DSGVTQTPKHLITATGQRVTLRCSPRSGDLSVYWYQQSLDQGLQFLIQYYNGEERAKGNILERFSAQQFPDLHSELNLSSLELGDSALYFCASSGELGRTSQETQYFGPGTRLLVL.

CDR3 region: CASSLYRDGYTF. The CDR3 DNA reads as TGTGCCAGCAGCTTGTATCGGGACGGCTACACCTTC. The chain links TRBV5-6 to TRBJ1-2; TRBD1 might be the D (5 bases). Germline assignment: CDR1 SGHDT and CDR2 YYEEEE. Trimming removed 1 base from V and 8 bases from J, with 9 bases in between. CDR3 length: 12 amino acids.

The chain carries TRBV5-5 and TRBJ2-5; D is possibly TRBD2 (5 bases). The ends were cut back, 4 bases at V and 7 bases at J, with 17 bases in the middle. Germline CDR1 reads SGHKS; CDR2 reads YYEKEE (reference sequence). The CDR3 contains 14 residues. This chain's CDR3 is CASSLYRDRVTQYF. CDR3 nucleotides: TGTGCCAGCAGCCTCTACCGGGATCGTGTGACCCAGTACTTC.

This chain uses TRBV6-6 with TRBJ1-3; 9 nucleotides align to TRBD1. Per germline, CDR1 MNHNY and CDR2 SVGAGI (reference sequence). CDR3 size: 16 residues. V shed 6 bases and J 0 bases; nucleotides not matched to a gene: 6. The CDR3 is CASSRDRVDSGNTIYF. The CDR3 nucleotides are TGTGCCAGCAGCAGGGACAGGGTCGACTCTGGAAACACCATATATTTT.

V usage is TRBV5-1 and J usage is TRBJ2-5; D is uncertain. CDR1 is SGHRS and CDR2 is YFSETQ in the germline V gene. The CDR3 consists of 12 residues. Deletions cut 4 bases from V and 1 base from J, with 5 bases between. CDR3 sequence reads: CASSASQETQYF. CDR3 bases: TGCGCCAGCAGCGCATCCCAAGAGACCCAGTACTTC. Variable domain in full (rest from reference TRBV5-1 and TRBJ2-5): KAGVTQTPRYLIKTRGQQVTLSCSPISGHRSVSWYQQTPGQGLQFLFEYFSETQRNKGNFPGRFSGRQFSNSRSEMNVSTLELGDSALYLCASSASQETQYFGPGTRLLVL.

The chain links TRBV5-1 to TRBJ1-5; D might be TRBD1 (5 bases). V was shortened by 0 bases and J by 7 bases, with 14 bases between the two germline ends. Germline V lookup: CDR1 SGHRS, CDR2 YFSETQ. The CDR3 covers 15 residues. Here the CDR3 reads CASSLGGVRGQPQHF. Here the CDR3 DNA reads TGCGCCAGCAGCTTGGGGGGCGTAAGAGGACAGCCCCAGCATTTT.

The DNA of the CDR3 is TGTGCCAGCAGCAGACCCTACGCGGCGGCACCCCTCCACTTT. It encodes CASSRPYAAAPLHF. The chain recombines TRBV6-2 or TRBV6-3 with TRBJ1-6; D is unresolved. V lost 6 bases to trimming and J lost 11 bases, with 17 bases between them. The CDR3 contains 14 residues. The germline gives CDR1 MNHEY, CDR2 SVGEGT.

V gene TRBV6-5 combines with J gene TRBJ1-2; possible D gene TRBD1, 5 bases. The CDR3 covers 14 residues. V shed 7 bases and J shed 1 base, with 13 bases lying between them. Germline assignment: CDR1 MNHEY and CDR2 SVGAGI. CDR3 in DNA: TGTGCCAGCACCTCCCGGGGCGGTAACTATGGCTACACCTTC. Amino acids: CASTSRGGNYGYTF.

The chain is built from TRBV12-5 and TRBJ2-1, with 8 bases aligning to TRBD1. Germline V gene sequence: CDR1 LGHNT, CDR2 FRNRAP. The J segment lost 7 bases and the V segment lost 2 bases, leaving 10 bases of the junction unmatched. The CDR3 has 16 residues. In nucleotides, the CDR3 is TGTGCTAGTGGTTTGCCCGGGACAGGCCCGCGAAATGAGCAGTTCTTC. Translating it yields CASGLPGTGPRNEQFF.

In the case of this clone: Germline is not matched at one junction end, which may reflect a read error. V and J are TRBV25-1 and TRBJ2-7, with unresolved D. Looked up from germline, CDR1 is MGHDK and CDR2 is SYGVNS. The CDR3 consists of 15 residues. The CDR3 DNA reads TGTGCCAGCAGTGGAAGGCTAACAGAAGCCTACGAGCTGTACTTC. It yields the protein CASSGRLTEAYELYF.

This CDR3 is CASSQDGAGTDTQYF. The CDR3 DNA follows: TGCGCCAGCAGCCAAGACGGGGCGGGGACAGATACGCAGTATTTT. The V call is TRBV4-1, the J call TRBJ2-3; a weak D match, TRBD2 (6 bases). The CDR3 runs 15 residues. V was trimmed by 0 bases and J by 3 bases, leaving 10 bases between them. Germline V gene sequence: CDR1 MGHRA, CDR2 YSYEKL.

The chain joins TRBV7-2 to TRBJ1-5; D gene uncertain. Germline CDR1 SGHTA, CDR2 FQGNSA. V lost 2 bases and J 6 bases, leaving 14 bases between the germline ends. The CDR3 is made up of 15 amino acids. CDR3 amino acids: CASSLTPGKGQPQHF. The CDR3 DNA reads as TGTGCCAGCAGCTTAACTCCCGGGAAGGGTCAGCCCCAGCATTTT.

The chain joins TRBV9 to TRBJ1-5; D is unclear. The CDR3 runs to 13 residues. CDR1 and CDR2 from the germline V gene are SGDLS and YYNGEE. V shed 3 bases and J shed 9 bases, with 13 bases lying between them. For the CDR3, the DNA is TGTGCCAGCAGCGCCGGGCAAACGGCGCCCCAGCATTTT. It translates to CASSAGQTAPQHF.

The CDR3 nucleotides read TGTGCCAGCAACCTAAGGACTGGGGGCACAGATACGCAGTATTTT. Encoded protein: CASNLRTGGTDTQYF. The V call is TRBV2, the J call TRBJ2-3, with a possible D match to TRBD2 (5 bases). The germline CDR1 and CDR2 sequences are SNHLY and FYNNEI. V lost 7 bases to trimming and J lost 1 base, with 15 bases between them. The CDR3 contains 15 residues.

This clone showed up just once. The rearrangement uses TRBV18 and TRBJ2-1; D may match TRBD1 or TRBD2 (5 bases each). The CDR3 consists of 16 residues. V lost 2 bases and J lost 0, with 11 bases in between. CDR1 and CDR2 from the germline V gene are KGHSH and LQKENI. The CDR3 protein is CASSPEGSGSYNEQFF. CDR3 DNA: TGTGCCAGCTCACCAGAGGGGAGCGGCTCCTACAATGAGCAGTTCTTC.

The chain couples TRBV11-1 to TRBJ1-6; no reliable D call. The V end lost 1 base, the J end lost 8 bases, and 9 bases lay between the germline ends. The CDR3 contains 14 residues. In germline, CDR1 is SGHAT, CDR2 FQDESV (reference sequence). The CDR3 sequence: CASSLVGVYSPLHF. The CDR3 DNA follows: TGTGCCAGCAGCTTAGTCGGGGTGTATTCACCCCTCCACTTT.